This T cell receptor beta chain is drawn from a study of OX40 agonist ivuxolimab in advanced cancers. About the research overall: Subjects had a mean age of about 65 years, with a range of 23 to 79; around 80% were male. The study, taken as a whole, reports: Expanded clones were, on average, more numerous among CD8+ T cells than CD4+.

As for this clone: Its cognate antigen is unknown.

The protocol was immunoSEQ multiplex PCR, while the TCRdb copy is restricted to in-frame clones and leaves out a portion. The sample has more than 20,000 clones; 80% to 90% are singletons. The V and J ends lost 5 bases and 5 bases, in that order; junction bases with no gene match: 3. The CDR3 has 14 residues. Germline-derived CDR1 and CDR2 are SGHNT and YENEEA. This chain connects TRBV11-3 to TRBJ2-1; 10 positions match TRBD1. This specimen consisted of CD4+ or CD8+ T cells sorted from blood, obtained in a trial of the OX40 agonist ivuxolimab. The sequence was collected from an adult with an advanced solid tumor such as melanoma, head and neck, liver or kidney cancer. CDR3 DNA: TGTGCCAGCAGCCGGGGACAGGGGAACAATGAGCAGTTCTTC. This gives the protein CASSRGQGNNEQFF.